This T cell receptor beta chain was recorded in a study of neurological immune-mediated disorders. General study results and limits: Private repertoires in all groups were suggested by the finding that expanded clones across subjects shared no CDR3 amino acid sequences. The level of TCR clonal expansion was highest in patients with HTLV-1-associated myelopathy and lowest in multiple sclerosis, where it fell below the level seen in healthy controls.

Trimming took off 3 bases at V and 3 bases at J, with 8 bases between the two ends. CDR3 length: 13 amino acids. Via MiXCR, TCRdb re-called the 5' RACE reads, giving one row per CDR3 protein. This table has approximately 32,000 distinct CDR3 sequences, about 16% appearing once. Regarding this clonotype: The antigen remains unidentified.

The chain employs TRBV12-3 or TRBV12-4 and TRBJ1-1; D call uncertain. Sequencing was carried out using PBMCs. The receptor's source is a man between 65 and 80 years old in good health. The CDR3 coding sequence is TGTGCCAGCAGTTTGACGGTAGACACTGAAGCTTTCTTT. Translation gives CASSLTVDTEAFF.